Presented here are 19 T cell receptor beta chains from one specimen sequenced in a study of OX40 agonist ivuxolimab in advanced cancers. TCRdb keeps only in-frame clones here, not all; method: immunoSEQ multiplex PCR. Seen here are roughly 28,000 clones, approximately 89% observed once, and the top ten hold roughly a tenth. The material was CD4+ or CD8+ T cells sorted from blood, obtained in a trial of the OX40 agonist ivuxolimab. The receptors were sampled from an adult with an advanced solid tumor such as melanoma, head and neck, liver or kidney cancer.

The V call is TRBV5-1, the J call TRBJ1-3; TRBD1 is a possible D gene (6 bases). This CDR3 comprises 15 residues. Trimming cost V 2 bases and J 0 bases, with 9 bases left between them. Germline loops: CDR1 SGHRS, CDR2 YFSETQ. In DNA form, the CDR3 reads TGCGCCAGCAGCTTTGACAGGTTCTCTGGAAACACCATATATTTT. This gives the protein CASSFDRFSGNTIYF. The whole variable domain, filled in from reference TRBV5-1 and TRBJ1-3, reads KAGVTQTPRYLIKTRGQQVTLSCSPISGHRSVSWYQQTPGQGLQFLFEYFSETQRNKGNFPGRFSGRQFSNSRSEMNVSTLELGDSALYLCASSFDRFSGNTIYFGEGSWLTVV.

This sequence joins TRBV28 and TRBJ1-1; D is unclear. CDR3 length: 13 residues. Germline-derived CDR1 and CDR2 are MDHEN and SYDVKM. Trimming stripped 3 bases from V and 3 bases from J, with 8 bases between. The CDR3 nucleotides are TGTGCCAGCAGTTTCTCCCTTTACACTGAAGCTTTCTTT. It specifies CASSFSLYTEAFF.

The chain links TRBV5-6 to TRBJ1-1; the D gene is possibly TRBD1 (6 bases). V was cut by 1 base and J by 3 bases, with 13 bases left in between. Looked up from germline, CDR1 is SGHDT and CDR2 is YYEEEE. The CDR3 contains 15 residues. Here the CDR3 DNA reads TGTGCCAGCAGCTTGCTCCAGGGGAAGGACACTGAAGCTTTCTTT. Amino acids: CASSLLQGKDTEAFF.

V is TRBV19 and J is TRBJ2-7; D is ambiguous. Trimming removed 1 base from V and 7 bases from J, with 11 bases in between. Germline V gene data show CDR1 as LNHDA and CDR2 as SQIVND (reference sequence). The CDR3 spans 13 residues. The CDR3 sequence: CASSIGKVSEQYF. The CDR3 DNA reads as TGTGCCAGTAGTATAGGCAAGGTGTCGGAGCAGTACTTC. The whole variable domain, filled in from reference TRBV19 and TRBJ2-7, reads DGGITQSPKYLFRKEGQNVTLSCEQNLNHDAMYWYRQDPGQGLRLIYYSQIVNDFQKGDIAEGYSVSREKKESFPLTVTSAQKNPTAFYLCASSIGKVSEQYFGPGTRLTVT.

About this clone: Additional DNA sequences in this sample encode the identical CDR3. The chain couples TRBV7-2 to TRBJ1-1; tentative D call: TRBD1 (6 bases). V lost 1 base to trimming and J lost 0 bases, with 6 bases between them. This CDR3 contains 14 residues. CDR1 and CDR2 from the germline V gene are SGHTA and FQGNSA. This CDR3 is CASSLEGVNTEAFF. The CDR3 bases are TGTGCCAGCAGCTTAGAGGGGGTGAACACTGAAGCTTTCTTT.

CDR3 DNA sequence: TGTGCCAGTAGGGCGGGGCGCTCCTACAATGAGCAGTTCTTC. Amino acids: CASRAGRSYNEQFF. The chain uses TRBV19 and TRBJ2-1, with D tentatively TRBD2 (6 bases). CDR3 size: 14 residues. With 6 bases removed from V and 0 bases from J, the gap between germline ends came to 9 bases. CDR1 is LNHDA, CDR2 SQIVND, per germline (reference sequence).

The chain has TRBV11-3 and TRBJ2-3; D is uncertain. V dropped 3 bases and J dropped 1 base, with 11 bases sitting between them. Germline V gives CDR1 SGHNT, CDR2 YENEEA. The CDR3 totals 15 residues. The CDR3 loop is CASSLLSGGTDTQYF. The CDR3, as DNA: TGTGCCAGCAGCTTGCTTAGTGGCGGCACAGATACGCAGTATTTT.

The rearrangement joins TRBV7-9 to TRBJ2-7; 8 bases line up with TRBD1. CDR3 length: 14 residues. Germline-derived CDR1 and CDR2 are SEHNR and FQNEAQ (reference sequence). V gave up 3 bases and J gave up 4 bases; unmatched junction bases: 5. The CDR3 spells CASSFVGTGYEQYF. CDR3 sequence (DNA): TGTGCCAGCAGCTTCGTAGGGACAGGATACGAGCAGTACTTC.

This clone was seen a single time. The chain is built from TRBV28 and TRBJ2-1; 8 nucleotides agree with TRBD2. CDR3 size: 15 residues. J gave up 4 bases and V 10 bases, and 12 bases lay outside the gene matches. Germline CDR1 and CDR2: MDHEN and SYDVKM. CDR3 sequence: CATTSEPGFYNEQFF. CDR3 nucleotides: TGTGCCACGACTAGCGAGCCAGGTTTTTACAATGAGCAGTTCTTC.

The CDR3 coding sequence is TGTGCCAGCAGCTCCCCGGAGGCGGGGGGCCTAAGCTCCTACAATGAGCAGTTCTTC. As protein: CASSSPEAGGLSSYNEQFF. The chain recombines TRBV7-2 with TRBJ2-1; 8 bases agree with TRBD2. Germline-derived CDR1 and CDR2 are SGHTA and FQGNSA. This CDR3 contains 19 residues. V dropped 4 bases and J dropped 0; count of bases not matched to a gene: 14.

The chain links TRBV9 to TRBJ2-2, with D tentatively TRBD1 (5 bases). This CDR3 contains 14 residues. CDR1 and CDR2 (germline): SGDLS, YYNGEE. The V end lost 3 bases, the J end lost 6 bases, and 12 bases lay between the germline ends. CDR3 sequence (DNA): TGTGCCAGCAGCGGGCAGGGCTCACCCGGGGAGCTGTTTTTT. Translating it yields CASSGQGSPGELFF.

This rearrangement joins TRBV4-1 to TRBJ1-5; D not certain. Germline V gene data show CDR1 as MGHRA and CDR2 as YSYEKL. With 1 base removed from V and 4 bases from J, the gap between germline ends came to 14 bases. The CDR3 is made up of 16 amino acids. CDR3 DNA sequence: TGCGCCAGCAGCCAAGGAGACGTCTTCGGGAATCAGCCCCAGCATTTT. Protein: CASSQGDVFGNQPQHF.

The gene calls are TRBV7-9 and TRBJ2-7; D uncertain. The CDR3 has 14 amino acids. Looked up from germline, CDR1 is SEHNR and CDR2 is FQNEAQ (reference sequence). V shed 5 bases and J shed 2 bases, with 13 bases lying between them. The CDR3 DNA sequence: TGTGCCAGCAGCCTCCCCGGGTTTCCCTACGAGCAGTACTTC. It codes for CASSLPGFPYEQYF.

This chain links TRBV7-3 with TRBJ2-3, with 8 bases fitting TRBD1. J was trimmed by 7 bases and V by 4 bases; bases with no gene match: 4. The CDR3 length is 13 residues. Per the germline V gene, CDR1 is SGHTA and CDR2 is FQGTGA. CDR3 bases: TGTGCCAGCAGCTCAGACAGGGGTTATACGCAGTATTTT. Residues: CASSSDRGYTQYF. The full variable domain, with the rest looked up from reference TRBV7-3 and TRBJ2-3, is GAGVSQTPSNKVTEKGKYVELRCDPISGHTALYWYRQSLGQGPEFLIYFQGTGAADDSGLPNDRFFAVRPEGSVSTLKIQRTERGDSAVYLCASSSDRGYTQYFGPGTRLTVL.

The rearrangement joins TRBV19 to TRBJ2-2; tentatively, D is TRBD1 (6 bases). Germline V gene sequence: CDR1 LNHDA, CDR2 SQIVND (reference sequence). The ends were cut back, 10 bases at V and 0 bases at J, with 15 bases in the middle. This CDR3 is 15 amino acids long. CDR3 nucleotides: TGTGCCACTCCCCGACAGGACCCGAACACCGGGGAGCTGTTTTTT. Residues: CATPRQDPNTGELFF.

The J gene is TRBJ1-1, the V gene TRBV7-9; maybe TRBD1 (6 bases). Trimming took 5 bases from V and 1 from J, leaving 11 bases between them. The CDR3 runs to 14 residues. Germline V lookup: CDR1 SEHNR, CDR2 FQNEAQ (reference sequence). The CDR3 protein is CASSPRGENTEAFF. The CDR3 DNA follows: TGTGCCAGCAGCCCCAGGGGCGAGAACACTGAAGCTTTCTTT.

The J gene is TRBJ2-2, the V gene TRBV10-1; 8 bases fit TRBD2. Losses at the gene ends were 4 bases for V and 4 bases for J; bases not matched to a gene: 2. This CDR3 has 14 residues. CDR1 and CDR2 from the germline V gene are WNHNN and SYGVQD (reference sequence). DNA for the CDR3: TGCGCCAGCAGTGGGACTAGCACCACCGGGGAGCTGTTTTTT. Protein product: CASSGTSTTGELFF.

The chain is built from TRBV4-1 and TRBJ2-1; 7 nucleotides match TRBD1. The CDR3 runs 18 residues. Germline CDR1 reads MGHRA; CDR2 reads YSYEKL. J lost 8 bases, V lost 1 base, and 17 bases had no gene match. The CDR3 sequence is CASSQGRSRRGLFYEQFF. CDR3 DNA: TGCGCCAGCAGCCAAGGAAGATCGCGAAGGGGGCTATTCTATGAGCAGTTCTTC.

CDR3 nucleotide sequence: TGTGCCAGCAGTTTACTCGTAACGACAGGCCCCAGCCAAGCTTTCTTT. This translates into CASSLLVTTGPSQAFF. The chain is built from TRBV27 and TRBJ1-1, with D possibly being TRBD1 (6 bases). Trimming removed 2 bases from V and 9 bases from J, with 22 bases in between. Per germline, CDR1 MNHEY and CDR2 SMNVEV (reference sequence). This CDR3 has 16 amino acids.